This T cell receptor beta chain was captured in a study of blood T cell repertoires in COVID-19. Here immunoSEQ multiplex PCR was the method, and the copy in TCRdb shows in-frame clones only, minus some. The sample holds roughly 44,000 clones, 70% to 90% seen once. In germline, CDR1 is SNHLY, CDR2 FYNNEI. Trimming took 7 bases from V and 2 from J, leaving 17 bases between them. There are 15 residues in the CDR3. The source of this sequence is a man older than 75 with acute or convalescent COVID-19. V is TRBV2 and J is TRBJ2-5, with TRBD1 as a possible D gene (6 bases). Sequenced material: peripheral blood. In DNA, the CDR3 is TGTGCCAGCATGGTGCCGACAGGTCCGCAAGAGACCCAGTACTTC. Translation: CASMVPTGPQETQYF. Drawing the rest from reference TRBV2 and TRBJ2-5, the complete variable domain is EPEVTQTPSHQVTQMGQEVILRCVPISNHLYFYWYRQILGQKVEFLVSFYNNEISEKSEIFDDQFSVERPDGSNFTLKIRSTKLEDSAMYFCASMVPTGPQETQYFGPGTRLLVL.